This T cell receptor beta chain was observed in a study of glioma-infiltrating T cells after dendritic cell vaccination. Study-wide context: Autologous tumor lysate-pulsed dendritic cell vaccination was given between the early 2000s and the early 2010s. Autologous tumor lysate was loaded overnight onto monocyte-derived dendritic cells grown about seven days with IL-4 and GM-CSF.

Described time point: after dendritic cell vaccination, including at tumor progression/relapse. No glioblastoma patient carried an isocitrate dehydrogenase mutation. This table comes from immunoSEQ multiplex PCR, and its TCRdb copy is limited to in-frame clones, with some not included. Of 50,000 to 70,000 clones listed, roughly 83% are singletons. V dropped 4 bases and J dropped 2; count of bases not matched to a gene: 4. The germline V gene encodes CDR1 SGHRS and CDR2 YFSETQ. The CDR3 runs 14 residues. The specimen was blood, collected after dendritic cell vaccination. The chain has TRBV5-1 and TRBJ2-3, with 7 bases matching TRBD2. The sequence was collected from a human donor with glioblastoma. The CDR3 DNA sequence: TGCGCCAGCAGCCCCGGGGGGAACACAGATACGCAGTATTTT. Amino acid sequence: CASSPGGNTDTQYF.